The clone carrying this T cell receptor (beta chain) came up many times. These data belong to a study of read filtering for tumor transcriptome and immune sequencing. Trimming shortened V by 2 bases and J by 2 bases, and 9 bases separated the two germline ends. This CDR3 spans 14 amino acids. Germline CDR1 WSHSY, CDR2 SAAADI. Molecular barcoded adaptors covering alpha/delta and beta/gamma chains were used on 400 ng RNA. TCRdb fed the reads into MiXCR, producing one record per CDR3 protein. The data contain nearly 60,000 distinct CDR3 sequences, 12% of them singletons. This chain links TRBV10-2 with TRBJ2-5, with D maybe TRBD1 (6 bases). This TCR derives from a donor aged 40 or older with multiple myeloma. Sequencing was performed on a population of CD138-negative cells sorted from bone marrow. The CDR3 DNA sequence: TGCGCCAGCAGTGAGACAGGGCGACAAGAGACCCAGTACTTC. Its translation is CASSETGRQETQYF.